One sample yielded the 22 T cell receptor beta chains listed below, sequenced in a study of T cell changes during pregnancy in multiple sclerosis. Using immunoSEQ multiplex PCR, the repertoire was profiled, and TCRdb retains in-frame clones only, with some absent. The sample holds about 88,000 clones, roughly 90% seen once. Sequencing was performed on peripheral blood, taken in the first trimester of pregnancy. The origin of the receptors is a female donor with multiple sclerosis, enrolled in a pregnancy study.

Only one count was recorded for this clone. The V gene is TRBV4-1, the J gene TRBJ2-6; TRBD2 is a possible D gene (5 bases). This CDR3 comprises 18 residues. V gave up 0 bases and J gave up 0 bases, with 12 bases separating them. Germline V gene data show CDR1 as MGHRA and CDR2 as YSYEKL. The CDR3, as DNA: TGCGCCAGCAGCCAAGATTTAGCGACCTACTCTGGGGCCAACGTCCTGACTTTC. It yields the protein CASSQDLATYSGANVLTF.

The chain links TRBV5-1 to TRBJ1-5, with D perhaps matching TRBD1 (5 bases). This CDR3 has 13 amino acids. Germline-derived CDR1 and CDR2 are SGHRS and YFSETQ. V was shortened by 2 bases and J by 7 bases, with 10 bases between the two germline ends. In nucleotides, the CDR3 is TGCGCCAGCAGCTTTGGGACTGTCCAGCCCCAGCATTTT. It yields the protein CASSFGTVQPQHF. Using reference TRBV5-1 and TRBJ1-5 for the parts outside the CDR3, the full variable domain is KAGVTQTPRYLIKTRGQQVTLSCSPISGHRSVSWYQQTPGQGLQFLFEYFSETQRNKGNFPGRFSGRQFSNSRSEMNVSTLELGDSALYLCASSFGTVQPQHFGDGTRLSIL.

This chain uses TRBV11-2 with TRBJ2-3; D not certain. The germline CDR1 and CDR2 sequences are SGHAT and FQNNGV. V was cut by 1 base and J by 8 bases, with 4 bases left in between. The CDR3 consists of 11 residues. CDR3: CASSLGGTQYF. The CDR3 DNA is TGTGCCAGCAGCTTAGGAGGTACGCAGTATTTT.

The chain employs TRBV29-1 and TRBJ2-1; D may be TRBD1 (6 bases). The CDR3 contains 12 residues. Trimming removed 6 bases at V and 6 bases at J, with 12 bases between. From germline, CDR1 is SQVTM and CDR2 ANQGSEA. Written as DNA, the CDR3 is TGCAGCGTGATGGACAGCCGCAATGAGCAGTTCTTC. Its protein product is CSVMDSRNEQFF.

The genes are TRBV27 and TRBJ1-4; 7 positions match TRBD1. In germline, CDR1 is MNHEY, CDR2 SMNVEV (reference sequence). Trimming at V came to 5 bases and at J to 3 bases, leaving 6 bases not matched to a gene. The CDR3 is made up of 15 amino acids. This CDR3 is CASSHRGLANEKLFF. The CDR3 DNA follows: TGTGCCAGCAGTCACAGGGGTTTGGCTAATGAAAAACTGTTTTTT.

This chain uses TRBV7-7 with TRBJ1-1; TRBD1 matches 7 bases. The CDR3 has 13 amino acids. V shed 6 bases and J 2 bases; nucleotides not matched to a gene: 3. Per the germline V gene, CDR1 is SSHAT and CDR2 is FNYEAQ (reference sequence). This CDR3 is CASSRDSNTEAFF. In DNA, the CDR3 is TGTGCCAGCAGTCGGGACAGTAACACTGAAGCTTTCTTT.

This chain uses TRBV19 with TRBJ2-7; D gene uncertain. The CDR3 spans 14 residues. The ends were cut back, 7 bases at V and 0 bases at J, with 13 bases in the middle. CDR1 and CDR2 from the germline V gene are LNHDA and SQIVND (reference sequence). The CDR3 DNA sequence: TGTGCCAGTACCGCTAGATCCACCTCCTACGAGCAGTACTTC. Its translation is CASTARSTSYEQYF.

V is TRBV2 and J is TRBJ1-2; 10 nucleotides agree with TRBD1. The CDR3 loop spans 17 amino acids. Germline lookup yields CDR1 SNHLY and CDR2 FYNNEI. V was clipped by 0 bases and J by 4 bases; unmatched bases: 8. The CDR3 is CASSEALQTGGIYGYTF. DNA of the CDR3: TGTGCCAGCAGTGAAGCGCTTCAGACAGGGGGCATCTATGGCTACACCTTC.

The chain links TRBV2 to TRBJ2-2, with 7 bases lining up with TRBD1. Germline loops: CDR1 SNHLY, CDR2 FYNNEI. V was clipped by 3 bases and J by 1 base; unmatched bases: 2. The CDR3 covers 15 residues. The CDR3 is CASSESGGNTGELFF. The CDR3 nucleotides read TGTGCCAGCAGTGAGTCAGGGGGGAACACCGGGGAGCTGTTTTTT.

The chain employs TRBV27 and TRBJ1-2; D ambiguous. Germline values: CDR1 MNHEY, CDR2 SMNVEV (reference sequence). Trimming shortened V by 5 bases and J by 4 bases, and 20 bases separated the two germline ends. This CDR3 region has 16 residues. The CDR3 region is CASSPSTGSLFYGYTF. The CDR3 bases are TGTGCCAGCAGTCCCTCTACCGGGTCCCTATTCTATGGCTACACCTTC.

V usage is TRBV10-3 and J usage is TRBJ1-2, with D possibly TRBD1 on 6 matching bases. Germline CDR1 reads ENHRY; CDR2 reads SYGVKD. This CDR3 contains 13 residues. The V gene lost 8 bases and the J gene lost 4 bases, with 14 bases spanning the gap. CDR3 sequence reads: CAISRTASYGYTF. The CDR3 DNA follows: TGTGCCATCTCTAGGACAGCCTCCTATGGCTACACCTTC.

The chain combines TRBV7-8 with TRBJ1-1; D uncertain. The germline gives CDR1 SGHVS, CDR2 FQNEAQ. The CDR3 contains 12 residues. V gave up 3 bases and J gave up 8 bases, with 10 bases separating them. The CDR3 loop reads CASSFGGFEAFF. The CDR3 DNA is TGTGCCAGCAGCTTCGGAGGATTCGAAGCTTTCTTT.

V is TRBV6-5 and J is TRBJ2-1; 13 bases are a match to TRBD2. The CDR3 contains 16 residues. Germline CDR1 and CDR2: MNHEY and SVGAGI. The V segment lost 0 bases and the J segment 9 bases; nucleotides outside the gene matches: 5. For the CDR3, the DNA is TGTGCCAGCAGTTACTCCGGGACTAGCGGGAAGGGTGAGCAGTTCTTC. This codes for CASSYSGTSGKGEQFF.

This clone was counted only a few times. The genes are TRBV2 and TRBJ2-2; D is perhaps TRBD1 (6 bases). The length of the CDR3 is 15 residues. Germline CDR1 SNHLY, CDR2 FYNNEI. Trimming removed 3 bases from V and 3 bases from J, with 11 bases in between. CDR3 residues: CASSDGQGYTGELFF. CDR3 nucleotides: TGTGCCAGCAGTGACGGTCAGGGGTACACCGGGGAGCTGTTTTTT.

This chain joins TRBV2 and TRBJ1-2; D may be TRBD1 (5 bases). The V end was cut by 1 base, the J end by 2 bases, with 8 bases between. The germline V gene encodes CDR1 SNHLY and CDR2 FYNNEI. This CDR3 region has 14 residues. CDR3 sequence (DNA): TGTGCCAGCAGTGAAGTTCAGGGAAACTATGGCTACACCTTC. Translation: CASSEVQGNYGYTF.

The CDR3 DNA reads TGTGCCAGCGGGCATCCCACAGACTCCTACGAGCAGTACTTC. Its protein is CASGHPTDSYEQYF. The chain links TRBV27 to TRBJ2-7; D is ambiguous. Germline CDR1 MNHEY, CDR2 SMNVEV (reference sequence). V was pared by 8 bases and J by 0 bases, with 14 bases between. The CDR3 runs 14 residues.

The gene calls are TRBV7-9 and TRBJ2-1; 7 nucleotides align to TRBD1. Germline CDR1 is SEHNR and CDR2 is FQNEAQ (reference sequence). This CDR3 spans 15 amino acids. Unmatched junction bases numbered 9, after V lost 5 bases and J lost 5 bases. The CDR3 protein is CASSPRQGGHNEQFF. CDR3 DNA sequence: TGTGCCAGCAGCCCCAGACAGGGTGGGCACAATGAGCAGTTCTTC.

V usage is TRBV25-1 and J usage is TRBJ1-1; TRBD1 agrees at 7 bases. The J segment lost 1 base and the V segment lost 9 bases, leaving 5 bases of the junction unmatched. The CDR3 contains 13 residues. Germline V CDR1 and CDR2: MGHDK, SYGVNS. CDR3 DNA: TGTGCCAGTCAGACAGGGACGAACACTGAAGCTTTCTTT. Translating gives CASQTGTNTEAFF.

The chain has TRBV29-1 and TRBJ1-2, with D tentatively TRBD1 (5 bases). CDR3 length: 13 amino acids. V dropped 4 bases and J dropped 3 bases, with 12 bases sitting between them. CDR1 and CDR2 (germline): SQVTM, ANQGSEA. DNA of the CDR3: TGCAGCGTTGCGGGGAGGGACGACTATGGCTACACCTTC. Protein: CSVAGRDDYGYTF.

V usage is TRBV5-1 and J usage is TRBJ2-1; TRBD2 agrees at 12 bases. V dropped 3 bases and J dropped 8; count of bases not matched to a gene: 3. This CDR3 is 14 amino acids long. Germline CDR1 is SGHRS and CDR2 is YFSETQ. CDR3 nucleotides: TGCGCCAGCAGCTGGACTAGCGGGATTTATGAGCAGTTCTTC. Its translation is CASSWTSGIYEQFF.

The rearrangement uses TRBV9 and TRBJ2-1; 10 bases line up with TRBD2. The CDR3 totals 15 residues. Unmatched junction bases numbered 4, after V lost 0 bases and J lost 7 bases. Germline loops: CDR1 SGDLS, CDR2 YYNGEE. For the CDR3, the DNA is TGTGCCAGCAGCGTAGCTAGCGGGAGTTGGAATGAGCAGTTCTTC. The encoded protein is CASSVASGSWNEQFF.

V is TRBV27 and J is TRBJ2-1; 7 nucleotides match TRBD2. The germline CDR1 and CDR2 sequences are MNHEY and SMNVEV (reference sequence). Unmatched junction bases numbered 11, after V lost 6 bases and J lost 6 bases. The CDR3 is 15 residues long. The CDR3 coding sequence is TGTGCCAGCAGCCCAGGGATGGGGGGGATCAATGAGCAGTTCTTC. Its protein product is CASSPGMGGINEQFF.